A selection of T cell receptor beta chains follows, all from one sample in a study of T cell responses to AZD1222 COVID-19 vaccine. TCRdb's table, derived via immunoSEQ multiplex PCR, lists solely in-frame clones and lacks some. The table records approximately 130,000 clones, approximately 90% of them present only once. This specimen consisted of peripheral blood, obtained 28 days after the second AZD1222 dose. Receptors originate from an adult who received the AZD1222 COVID-19 vaccine. Each CDR3 is given with its conserved first and last residue. Fields, in order: CDR3 protein, CDR3 DNA, CDR3 length, V gene, D gene, J gene, clone size. A D gene is named only where the DNA matches it firmly. Clone size is not always given. Where it is, it says once, few, many or a class for expanded clones.

CASSHLQGSTYNSPLHF | TGTGCCAGCAGCCATTTACAGGGGAGCACCTATAATTCACCCCTCCACTTT | 17 | TRBV3-1/TRBV3-2 | TRBD1 | TRBJ1-6 | once
CASSPSGTGTFAFF | TGTGCCAGCTCACCCTCCGGGACAGGGACTTTCGCTTTCTTT | 14 | TRBV18 | TRBD1 | TRBJ1-1 | once
CASSSLGTGGRTNEKLFF | TGCGCCAGCAGCTCTCTCGGGACAGGGGGACGAACTAATGAAAAACTGTTTTTT | 18 | TRBV5-1 | TRBD1 | TRBJ1-4 | .
CASRLRTGEAFF | TGTGCCAGCAGACTTCGGACGGGTGAAGCTTTCTTT | 12 | TRBV6-5 | . | TRBJ1-1 | .
CASSFTSGGAYEQFF | TGCGCCAGCAGCTTTACTAGCGGGGGGGCATATGAGCAGTTCTTC | 15 | TRBV5-1 | TRBD2 | TRBJ2-1 | .
CASSIGTGPMNTEAFF | TGTGCCAGTAGTATTGGGACGGGACCCATGAACACTGAAGCTTTCTTT | 16 | TRBV19 | . | TRBJ1-1 | .
CASSELPGFSPYEQYF | TGTGCCAGCAGTGAACTCCCAGGGTTCTCACCCTACGAGCAGTACTTC | 16 | TRBV6-1 | . | TRBJ2-7 | .
CASSDRISVHEKLFF | TGTGCCAGCAGTGATCGGATCTCGGTCCATGAAAAACTGTTTTTT | 15 | TRBV25-1 | . | TRBJ1-4 | .
CSVRGLSGAGNTEAFF | TGCAGCGTTCGGGGCCTGTCGGGGGCTGGGAACACTGAAGCTTTCTTT | 16 | TRBV29-1 | . | TRBJ1-1 | .
CASRTGTVFYEQYF | TGTGCCAGCAGAACCGGGACAGTTTTCTACGAGCAGTACTTC | 14 | TRBV21-1 | . | TRBJ2-7 | .
CASSLGPQKTGELFF | TGTGCCAGCAGCTTAGGACCACAGAAGACCGGGGAGCTGTTTTTT | 15 | TRBV7-2 | . | TRBJ2-2 | .
CASSLTGGTDTQYF | TGTGCCAGCAGTCTTACCGGGGGCACAGATACGCAGTATTTT | 14 | TRBV6-5 | . | TRBJ2-3 | .
CASSLEGQGAEAFF | TGCGCCAGCAGCTTGGAGGGACAGGGGGCTGAAGCTTTCTTT | 14 | TRBV5-1 | TRBD1 | TRBJ1-1 | .
CASSLAGGQGPGNTIYF | TGTGCCAGCAGCTTAGCGGGGGGACAGGGGCCTGGAAACACCATATATTTT | 17 | TRBV7-9 | TRBD1 | TRBJ1-3 | .
CASSLEDGYDSPLHF | TGCGCCAGCAGCTTGGAAGACGGTTATGATTCACCCCTCCACTTT | 15 | TRBV5-1 | . | TRBJ1-6 | .
CAWANLGTTTNEKLFF | TGTGCCTGGGCTAACTTGGGGACAACAACTAATGAAAAACTGTTTTTT | 16 | TRBV30 | . | TRBJ1-4 | few
CAWSRTGGSPLHF | TGTGCCTGGAGTCGGACAGGGGGCTCACCCCTCCACTTT | 13 | TRBV30 | TRBD1 | TRBJ1-6 | .
CAWGWGETQYF | TGTGCCTGGGGGTGGGGGGAGACCCAGTACTTC | 11 | TRBV30 | . | TRBJ2-5 | once
CASSSTGGLNTGELFF | TGTGCCAGTAGCTCAACAGGGGGCCTTAACACCGGGGAGCTGTTTTTT | 16 | TRBV19 | TRBD1 | TRBJ2-2 | .
CASSLRGGMGQPQHF | TGTGCCAGCAGCCTACGGGGGGGGATGGGGCAGCCCCAGCATTTT | 15 | TRBV3-1/TRBV3-2 | . | TRBJ1-5 | few
CASSPVPTKRYNEQFF | TGCGCCAGCAGCCCCGTTCCTACCAAGCGATACAATGAGCAGTTCTTC | 16 | TRBV4-1 | . | TRBJ2-1 | .
CASSLSGLAGGYNEQFF | TGTGCCAGCAGCCTCTCCGGACTAGCGGGGGGCTACAATGAGCAGTTCTTC | 17 | TRBV9 | TRBD2 | TRBJ2-1 | .
CASSYGGAGNEQFF | TGTGCCAGCAGTTACGGGGGGGCCGGAAATGAGCAGTTCTTC | 14 | TRBV28 | TRBD2 | TRBJ2-1 | .
CASSQDDRVGTEAFF | TGTGCCAGCAGCCAAGATGACAGGGTGGGCACTGAAGCTTTCTTT | 15 | TRBV3-1/TRBV3-2 | TRBD1 | TRBJ1-1 | .
CASSYVDRRETQYF | TGTGCCAGCAGTTACGTGGACAGGAGAGAGACCCAGTACTTC | 14 | TRBV6-5 | TRBD1 | TRBJ2-5 | once
CASSLDRNSPLHF | TGTGCCAGCAGCTTGGACAGGAATTCACCCCTCCACTTT | 13 | TRBV11-2 | TRBD1 | TRBJ1-6 | .
CASTTGGPGELFF | TGTGCCAGCACGACAGGGGGGCCCGGGGAGCTGTTTTTT | 13 | TRBV28 | TRBD1 | TRBJ2-2 | .
CASSSADRAWDTEAFF | TGCGCCAGCAGCTCAGCGGACAGGGCGTGGGACACTGAAGCTTTCTTT | 16 | TRBV5-1 | TRBD1 | TRBJ1-1 | .
CASSLRDRGGGTEAFF | TGTGCCAGCAGCTTGCGGGACAGGGGGGGTGGCACTGAAGCTTTCTTT | 16 | TRBV7-2 | TRBD1 | TRBJ1-1 | .
CASSVDRGRGETQYF | TGCGCCAGCAGTGTGGACAGGGGGCGAGGGGAGACCCAGTACTTC | 15 | TRBV10-1 | TRBD1 | TRBJ2-5 | .
CASSYKWGSQPQHF | TGTGCCAGCAGTTACAAGTGGGGGAGTCAGCCCCAGCATTTT | 14 | TRBV6-2/TRBV6-3 | . | TRBJ1-5 | few
CASSQQDRETQYF | TGTGCCAGCAGCCAACAGGACAGAGAGACCCAGTACTTC | 13 | TRBV3-1/TRBV3-2 | . | TRBJ2-5 | .
CASSLSGGASETQYF | TGTGCCAGCAGCCTTAGCGGGGGGGCAAGTGAGACCCAGTACTTC | 15 | TRBV3-1/TRBV3-2 | TRBD2 | TRBJ2-5 | .
CAISDNRLRYEQYF | TGTGCCATCAGTGACAACAGGCTTCGCTACGAGCAGTACTTC | 14 | TRBV10-3 | . | TRBJ2-7 | .
CASSSGTAGNTIYF | TGTGCCAGCAGCTCAGGGACAGCCGGAAACACCATATATTTT | 14 | TRBV9 | TRBD1 | TRBJ1-3 | .
CASSLQFGPGQIADTQYF | TGTGCCAGCAGCTTACAGTTCGGGCCGGGACAAATTGCAGATACGCAGTATTTT | 18 | TRBV11-2 | . | TRBJ2-3 | once